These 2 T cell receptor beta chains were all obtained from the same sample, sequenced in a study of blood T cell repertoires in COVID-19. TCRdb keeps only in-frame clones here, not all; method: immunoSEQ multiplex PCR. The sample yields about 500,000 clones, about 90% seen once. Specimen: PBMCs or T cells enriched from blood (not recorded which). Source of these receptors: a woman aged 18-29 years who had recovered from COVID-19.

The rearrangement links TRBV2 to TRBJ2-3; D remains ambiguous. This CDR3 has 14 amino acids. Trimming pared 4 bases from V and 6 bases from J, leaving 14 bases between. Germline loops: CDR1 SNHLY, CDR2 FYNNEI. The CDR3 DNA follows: TGTGCCAGCAGTGCGGCCTCCCTCGGGGATACGCAGTATTTT. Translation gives CASSAASLGDTQYF. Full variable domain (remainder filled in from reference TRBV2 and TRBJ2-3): EPEVTQTPSHQVTQMGQEVILRCVPISNHLYFYWYRQILGQKVEFLVSFYNNEISEKSEIFDDQFSVERPDGSNFTLKIRSTKLEDSAMYFCASSAASLGDTQYFGPGTRLTVL.

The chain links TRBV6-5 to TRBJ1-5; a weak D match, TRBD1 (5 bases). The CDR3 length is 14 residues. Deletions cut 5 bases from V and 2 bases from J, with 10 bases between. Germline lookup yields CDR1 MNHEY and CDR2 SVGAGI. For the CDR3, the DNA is TGTGCCAGCAGTCGGACCAGGGGCAATCAGCCCCAGCATTTT. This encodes CASSRTRGNQPQHF.